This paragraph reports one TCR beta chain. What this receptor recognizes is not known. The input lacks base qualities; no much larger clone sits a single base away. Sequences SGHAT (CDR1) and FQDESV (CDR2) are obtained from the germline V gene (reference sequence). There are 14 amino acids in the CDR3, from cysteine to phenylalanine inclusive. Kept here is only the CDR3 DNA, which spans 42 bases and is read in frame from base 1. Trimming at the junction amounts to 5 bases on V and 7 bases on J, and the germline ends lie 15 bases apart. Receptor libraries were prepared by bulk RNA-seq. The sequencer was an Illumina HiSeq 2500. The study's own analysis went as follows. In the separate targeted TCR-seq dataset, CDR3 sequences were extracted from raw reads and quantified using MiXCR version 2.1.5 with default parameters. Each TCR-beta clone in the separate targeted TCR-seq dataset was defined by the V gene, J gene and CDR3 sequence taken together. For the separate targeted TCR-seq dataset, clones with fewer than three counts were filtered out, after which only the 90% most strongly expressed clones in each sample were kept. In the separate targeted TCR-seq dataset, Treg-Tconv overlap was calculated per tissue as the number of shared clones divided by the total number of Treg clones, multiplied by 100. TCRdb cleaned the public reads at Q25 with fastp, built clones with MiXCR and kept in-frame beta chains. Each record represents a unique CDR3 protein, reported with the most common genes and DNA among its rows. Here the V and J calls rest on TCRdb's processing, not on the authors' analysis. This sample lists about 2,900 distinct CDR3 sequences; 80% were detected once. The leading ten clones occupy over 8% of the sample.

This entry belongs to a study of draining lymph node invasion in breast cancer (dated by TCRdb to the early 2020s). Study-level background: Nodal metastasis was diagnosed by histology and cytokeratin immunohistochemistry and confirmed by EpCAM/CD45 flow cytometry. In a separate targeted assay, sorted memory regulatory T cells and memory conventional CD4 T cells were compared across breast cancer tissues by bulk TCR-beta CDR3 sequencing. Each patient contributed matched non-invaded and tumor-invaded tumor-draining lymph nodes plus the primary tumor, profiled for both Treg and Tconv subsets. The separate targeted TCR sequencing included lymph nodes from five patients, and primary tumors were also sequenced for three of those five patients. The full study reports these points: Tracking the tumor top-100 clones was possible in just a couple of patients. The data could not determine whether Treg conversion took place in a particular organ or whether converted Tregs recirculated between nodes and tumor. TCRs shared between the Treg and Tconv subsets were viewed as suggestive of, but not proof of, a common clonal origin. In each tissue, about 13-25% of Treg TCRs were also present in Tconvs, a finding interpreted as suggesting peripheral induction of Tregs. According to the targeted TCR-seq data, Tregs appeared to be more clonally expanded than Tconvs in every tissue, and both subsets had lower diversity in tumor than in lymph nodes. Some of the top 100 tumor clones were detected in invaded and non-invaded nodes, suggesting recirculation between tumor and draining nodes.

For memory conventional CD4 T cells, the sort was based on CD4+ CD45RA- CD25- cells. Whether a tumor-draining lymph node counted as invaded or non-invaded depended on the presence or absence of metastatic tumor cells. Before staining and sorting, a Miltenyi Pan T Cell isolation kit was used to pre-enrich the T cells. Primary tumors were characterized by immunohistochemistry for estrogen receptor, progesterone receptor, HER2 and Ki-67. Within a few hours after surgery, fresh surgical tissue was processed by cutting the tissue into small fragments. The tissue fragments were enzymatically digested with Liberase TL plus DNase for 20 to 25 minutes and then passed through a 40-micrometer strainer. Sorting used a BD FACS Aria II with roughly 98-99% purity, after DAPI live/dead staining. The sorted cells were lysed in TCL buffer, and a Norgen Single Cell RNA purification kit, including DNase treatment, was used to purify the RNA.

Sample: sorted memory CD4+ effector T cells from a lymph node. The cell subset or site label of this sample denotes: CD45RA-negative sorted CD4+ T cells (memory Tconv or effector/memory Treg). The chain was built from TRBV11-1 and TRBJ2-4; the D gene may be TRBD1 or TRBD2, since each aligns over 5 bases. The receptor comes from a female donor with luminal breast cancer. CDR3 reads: CASSLTWDPNIQYF. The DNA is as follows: TGTGCCAGCAGCCTAACATGGGACCCGAACATTCAGTACTTC.